This T cell receptor beta chain was obtained from a study of control samples from healthy donors and cancer patients. This clone was found once. Only in-frame clones appear in the TCRdb table, and some are missing; sequencing was by immunoSEQ multiplex PCR. This sample carries around 170,000 clones, 85% to 95% of them seen once, and the ten largest clones take 1.3% to 1.5%. CDR3 size: 16 residues. Germline CDR1 is SGDLS and CDR2 is YYNGEE. Losses at the gene ends were 0 bases for V and 6 bases for J; bases not matched to a gene: 7. Input material: blood. This chain uses TRBV9 with TRBJ2-2, with 8 bases aligning to TRBD2. This clonotype was sampled from a man aged 25 to 40 in good health. CDR3 in amino acids: CASSVATGTSAGELFF. The CDR3 coding sequence is TGTGCCAGCAGCGTAGCTACTGGGACTAGTGCCGGGGAGCTGTTTTTT.